This T cell receptor (beta chain) comes out of a study of T cell responses to AZD1222 COVID-19 vaccine. Study outcomes and limitations: Reports say nearly half of spike-specific TCRs go after unmutated variant regions. The sample set comprised mostly white British donors with more females, and clonal diversity was possibly underestimated. Baseline antibody screening turned up just six seropositive AZD1222 recipients. Increases in Spike-specific TCR breadth and depth were seen after two AZD1222 doses.

On this clone itself: Antigen: not known.

Clones were read by immunoSEQ multiplex PCR, and TCRdb kept only the in-frame ones, dropping some. The table has roughly 100,000 clones, 85% to 90% seen once. Trimming at V came to 8 bases and at J to 9 bases, leaving 4 bases not matched to a gene. The CDR3 length is 12 residues. Germline V gene sequence: CDR1 ENHRY, CDR2 SYGVKD. The sequence derives from an adult in good health. Sequences were derived from peripheral blood, sampled on day 0 of AZD1222 vaccination. V and J are TRBV10-3 and TRBJ1-6; 7 nucleotides align to TRBD1. The CDR3 loop reads CAIRTGRSPLHF. DNA of the CDR3: TGTGCCATCCGGACAGGACGTTCACCCCTCCACTTT.